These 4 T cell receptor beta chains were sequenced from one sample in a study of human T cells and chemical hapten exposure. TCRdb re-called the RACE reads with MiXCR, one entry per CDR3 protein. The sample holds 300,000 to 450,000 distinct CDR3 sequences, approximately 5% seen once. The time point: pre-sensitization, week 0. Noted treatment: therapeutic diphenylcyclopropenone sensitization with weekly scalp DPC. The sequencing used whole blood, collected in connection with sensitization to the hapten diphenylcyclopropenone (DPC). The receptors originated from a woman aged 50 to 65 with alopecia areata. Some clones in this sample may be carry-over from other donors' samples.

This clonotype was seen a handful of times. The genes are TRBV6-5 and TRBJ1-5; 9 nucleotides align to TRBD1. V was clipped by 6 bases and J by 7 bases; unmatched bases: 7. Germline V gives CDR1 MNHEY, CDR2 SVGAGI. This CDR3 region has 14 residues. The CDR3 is CASSRTGERQPQHF. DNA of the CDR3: TGTGCCAGCAGCAGGACAGGGGAGCGACAGCCCCAGCATTTT.

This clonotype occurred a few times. The CDR3 loop is CASKAGGSEKLFF. CDR3 bases: TGTGCCAGCAAGGCTGGAGGCAGTGAAAAACTGTTTTTT. The genes are TRBV6-5 and TRBJ1-4; D remains unclear. CDR1 and CDR2 (germline): MNHEY, SVGAGI. Trimming took 7 bases from V and 7 from J, leaving 13 bases between them. CDR3 length: 13 amino acids.

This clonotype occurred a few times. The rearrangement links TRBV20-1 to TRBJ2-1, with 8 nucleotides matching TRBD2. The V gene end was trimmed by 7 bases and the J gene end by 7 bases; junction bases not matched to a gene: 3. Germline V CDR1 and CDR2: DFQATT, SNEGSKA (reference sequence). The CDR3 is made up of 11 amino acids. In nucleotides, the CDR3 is TGCAGTGGGGCTAGCGGGAATGAGCAGTTCTTC. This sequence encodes CSGASGNEQFF.

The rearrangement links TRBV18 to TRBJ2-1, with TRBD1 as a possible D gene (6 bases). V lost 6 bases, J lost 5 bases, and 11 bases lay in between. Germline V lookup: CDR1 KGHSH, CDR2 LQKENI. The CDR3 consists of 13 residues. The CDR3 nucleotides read TGTGCCAGCTCTCGGGACACCAACAATGAGCAGTTCTTC. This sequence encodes CASSRDTNNEQFF.